The rows below give T cell receptor beta chains drawn from one sample of a study of T cell repertoires in cytomegalovirus infection. TCRdb re-called the reads through MiXCR, storing one row per CDR3 protein. The sample includes 250,000 to 300,000 distinct CDR3 sequences, about 25% seen only once; the top ten take approximately 13%. The sample taken for sequencing was PBMCs. These receptors were collected from a human donor in good health (CMV status not recorded). Some clones in this sample may be carry-over from other donors' samples. Each CDR3 is given with its conserved first and last residue. Expanded clones are given a class, and other clones once, few, many or no size at all.

>TRBV7-8|TRBJ2-3|.
CASSSPSGRSRLDTQYF
>TRBV11-2|TRBJ2-1|.
CASSLRGGPLVRIF
>TRBV19|TRBJ2-3|.
CASSIDPSGAGGRDTQYF
>TRBV9|TRBJ1-4|few
CASSVVGQGQEKLFF
>TRBV7-9|TRBJ2-3|.
CASSPALGEVQDTQYF
>TRBV28|TRBJ1-1|few
CASSPPGFSTEAFF
>TRBV6-4|TRBJ2-3|.
CASSPDRGSDTQYF
>TRBV2|TRBJ1-4|few
CASSETGVTTNEKLFF
>TRBV24-1|TRBJ2-3|.
CATSRTDTQYF
>TRBV6-1|TRBJ2-3|many
CASKGDADTQYF
>TRBV6-5|TRBJ1-3|once
CASSLSPYRGLRGNTIYF
>TRBV19|TRBJ1-2|few
CASSTQGYGYTF
>TRBV7-2|TRBJ2-1|many
CASSPLANEQFF
>TRBV28|TRBJ1-5|few
CASSSPNDRVDQPQHF
>TRBV6-2/TRBV6-3|TRBJ2-7|few
CASSYPVRYEQYF
>TRBV7-2|TRBJ1-1|many
CASSLVKGVNTEAFF
>TRBV28|TRBJ2-7|.
CASSVRSGGAYEQYF
>TRBV2|TRBJ2-1|.
CASSRIEQFF
>TRBV28|TRBJ2-1|.
CASRGDRAYNEQFF
>TRBV13|TRBJ2-1|few
CASSLYVRLASRSYNEQFF
>TRBV6-2/TRBV6-3|TRBJ2-7|.
CASRLQGLYEQYF
>TRBV7-9|TRBJ2-6|many
CASSLSPRGKAGANVLTF
>TRBV28|TRBJ1-3|.
CASSSGQGIISGNTIYF
>TRBV4-1|TRBJ2-7|few
CASSQVKQYF
>TRBV11-2|TRBJ2-1|.
CASTNRGASNNEQFF
>TRBV7-2|TRBJ2-2|.
CASSLAVGTRGGELFF
>TRBV20-1|TRBJ1-6|.
CSARVGGISYNSPLHF
>TRBV20-1|TRBJ2-1|many
CSAKEGSSYNEQFF
>TRBV29-1|TRBJ2-6|.
CSAATAGANVLTF
>TRBV25-1|TRBJ2-5|few
CASSYGTGPQETQYF
>TRBV10-3|TRBJ2-1|.
CAISEVNEQFF
>TRBV20-1|TRBJ2-7|.
CSAPIGRSSYEQYF
>TRBV15|TRBJ1-6|.
CATSRDLALNSPLHF
>TRBV25-1|TRBJ2-2|few
CASGTGAFTGELFF
>TRBV2|TRBJ2-2|once
CASTPDRPDPWGGELFF
>TRBV30|TRBJ2-7|.
CAWSPARGGGSSREQYF
>TRBV20-1|TRBJ1-4|.
CSANTGGLEKLFF
>TRBV3-1|TRBJ2-3|.
CASSQGVSSTDTQYF
>TRBV5-1|TRBJ1-1|.
CASSLEGQGGRTEAFF
>TRBV28|TRBJ2-1|.
CASSGAGGRIEQFF
>TRBV20-1|TRBJ2-1|few
CSAGGGRARIEQFF
>TRBV6-1|TRBJ2-2|.
CASSRTPTGELFF
>TRBV19|TRBJ1-2|.
CASSPPGVRNYGYTF